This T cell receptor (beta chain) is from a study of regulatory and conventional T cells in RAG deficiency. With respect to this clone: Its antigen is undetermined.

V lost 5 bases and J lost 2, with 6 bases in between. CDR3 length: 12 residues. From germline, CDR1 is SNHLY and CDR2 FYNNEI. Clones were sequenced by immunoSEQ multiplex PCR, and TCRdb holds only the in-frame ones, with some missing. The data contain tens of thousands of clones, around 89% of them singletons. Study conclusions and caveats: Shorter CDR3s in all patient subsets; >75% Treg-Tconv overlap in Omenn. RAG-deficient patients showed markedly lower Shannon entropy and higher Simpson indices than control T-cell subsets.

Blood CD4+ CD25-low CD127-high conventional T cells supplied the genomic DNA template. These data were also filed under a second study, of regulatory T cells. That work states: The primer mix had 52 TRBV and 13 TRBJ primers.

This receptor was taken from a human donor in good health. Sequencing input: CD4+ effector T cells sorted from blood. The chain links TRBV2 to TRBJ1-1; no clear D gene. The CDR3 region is CASSQYNTEAFF. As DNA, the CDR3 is TGTGCCAGCAGTCAGTACAACACTGAAGCTTTCTTT.